This paragraph covers one T cell receptor beta chain sequence. Libraries were prepared by immunoSEQ multiplex PCR; TCRdb keeps only in-frame clonotypes and omits some of them. The table shows a few hundred thousand clones, with roughly 90% occurring only once. The data stem from a study of blood T cell repertoires in COVID-19. Study summary: Sources were T cells, B-cell-depleted T cells, or PBMCs; the material itself was cDNA or gDNA.

Followed over time, Seattle patients had been enrolled while infection was active. This clonotype originated in a woman aged 30 to 39 with COVID-19, enrolled during active disease. Sequences were obtained from peripheral blood.

The CDR3: CASSRPGTGLYGYTF. Written as DNA, the CDR3 is TGTGCCAGCAGCCGTCCCGGGACAGGGCTCTATGGCTACACCTTC. The chain recombines TRBV7-2 with TRBJ1-2; 9 bases fit TRBD1. V dropped 5 bases and J dropped 4; count of bases not matched to a gene: 8. The CDR3 has 15 amino acids. Germline V gene sequence: CDR1 SGHTA, CDR2 FQGNSA.